This TCR beta chain was sequenced for a study of blood T cell repertoires in COVID-19 (TCRdb year 2020). For the wider study: The collaborator samples originated in the United States, Italy and Spain and spanned the acute and convalescent phases of COVID-19. A freely available public database, intended as a resource for researchers studying the immune response to SARS-CoV-2, is where the repertoires were released. A de-identified subject ID, COVID-19 status, age in years and sex were almost always included in the sample metadata. The dataset comprised deeply sampled blood TCRbeta repertoires from subjects exposed to, actively infected with, or recovered from COVID-19. The prospective study material was composed of cDNA or gDNA derived from T cells, B-cell-depleted T cells, or PBMCs. The samples were drawn from the first 160 participants of the ongoing ImmuneRACE study and from about 1,200 subjects provided by 6 global collaborators. Where HLA class I and class II types were available, the types were taken from metadata supplied by the sample provider, not from assay-based typing.

Findings and caveats that apply to the study as a whole: The quantity of clinical and demographic metadata differed by source and by participant and was supplied without curation.

The CDR3 numbers 17 residues from cysteine through phenylalanine. Only the CDR3 part of the read is kept: 51 bases, read in frame from the first base. V is pared back by 3 bases and J by 0 bases, with 15 bases lying between the germline termini. CDR1 WNHNN and CDR2 SYGVQD were looked up in the germline V gene (reference sequence). The collaborating institutions used their own protocols to collect whole blood in K2EDTA tubes. Collaborator samples were shipped for TCRbeta analysis as frozen whole blood, isolated PBMCs, or DNA extracted from either sample type. TCRbeta CDR3 regions were amplified from genomic DNA by means of the immunoSEQ Assay, a bias-controlled multiplex PCR. The original pipeline was this. The number of nucleated cells in each sample was estimated from the amplification of reference gene primers within the assay. To quantify the absolute abundance of each unique TCRbeta CDR3 rearrangement, sequence reads were collapsed and filtered. For each sample, productive Simpson clonality was calculated by taking the square root of Simpson's diversity index across productive rearrangements. This is the immuneACCESS table as TCRdb keeps it, with only in-frame sequences that have V and J called. A part of the clones is gone; compared with another copy, unresolved V genes explain less than half, and the rest is unexplained. The V and J calls and clone size were taken over from that table, and D and trimming were inferred from the DNA. The sample table holds about 190,000 clones, of which about 86% were seen once. The ten top clones hold roughly 2.8% of the sample.

Points on this clone: Its antigen target is currently unknown. No much larger clone exists at a distance of one base, and base qualities are not known.

Sequences were obtained from peripheral blood. This sequence was found in a man aged 50 or older with active or convalescent COVID-19. This sequence uses TRBV10-1 and TRBJ2-1; a tentative D match to TRBD1 spans 5 bases. The nucleotide sequence is given as TGCGCCAGCAGTGATTCAAGGGGCATGGGCTCCTACAATGAGCAGTTCTTC. Its protein reads: CASSDSRGMGSYNEQFF.